This T cell receptor beta chain was recovered during a study of identical twins. Whole-study findings and limits: Compared with models, monozygotic twins showed more out-of-frame TCR alpha sharing.

Unmatched junction bases numbered 14, after V lost 3 bases and J lost 2 bases. This CDR3 is 18 amino acids long. Germline V CDR1 and CDR2: MNHEY, SMNVEV (reference sequence). This clonotype was counted between two and nine times. Its antigen remains unidentified. TCRdb recomputed calls from the 5' RACE reads with MiXCR, one row per CDR3 protein. Here the sample spans fewer than 450,000 distinct CDR3 sequences, about 10% being singletons. This chain connects TRBV27 to TRBJ2-3, with 7 bases fitting TRBD1. Source material: naive T cells sorted from blood. This TCR was sampled from a woman aged 50 to 60 in good health. The CDR3 nucleotides read TGTGCCAGCAGTTTCCGAAGACAGGGTTTCTTGATCACAGATACGCAGTATTTT. Translating it yields CASSFRRQGFLITDTQYF.